A single sample is the source of the 11 T cell receptor beta chains below, sequenced in a study of cytomegalovirus exposure and HLA in healthy donors. 60 Vbeta and 13 Jbeta primers were used in PCR. Data came from immunoSEQ multiplex PCR; TCRdb stores just in-frame clones and leaves some out. The sample comprises about 130,000 clones, around 80% of which are singletons, and roughly 5% rests with the top ten. The sequencing input was PBMCs. These TCRs come from a man in his thirties or forties in good health and CMV-seronegative.

This CDR3 reads CASSSRVTDEQYF. The CDR3 bases are TGCGCCAGCAGCTCGCGGGTAACAGACGAGCAGTACTTC. The V gene is TRBV5-1, the J gene TRBJ2-7; possibly TRBD2 for D (5 bases). The CDR3 is 13 amino acids. CDR1 is SGHRS, CDR2 YFSETQ, per germline. Trimming removed 3 bases from V and 5 bases from J, with 12 bases in between.

The rearrangement uses TRBV5-4 and TRBJ2-5; 9 bases fit TRBD2. Per the germline V gene, CDR1 is SGHNT and CDR2 is YYREEE (reference sequence). V was pared by 0 bases and J by 4 bases, with 10 bases of the junction left unmatched. The CDR3 has 17 amino acids. The CDR3 reads CASSLVGAGGYGETQYF. The CDR3 DNA is TGTGCCAGCAGCTTGGTGGGAGCGGGAGGATATGGAGAGACCCAGTACTTC. Filled out from reference TRBV5-4 and TRBJ2-5, the complete variable domain reads ETGVTQSPTHLIKTRGQQVTLRCSSQSGHNTVSWYQQALGQGPQFIFQYYREEENGRGNFPPRFSGLQFPNYSSELNVNALELDDSALYLCASSLVGAGGYGETQYFGPGTRLLVL.

The chain joins TRBV28 to TRBJ2-7, with D hard to call. CDR1 is MDHEN, CDR2 SYDVKM, per germline. This CDR3 comprises 13 residues. V was shortened by 2 bases and J by 5 bases, with 10 bases between the two germline ends. CDR3 in amino acids: CASSLPGFNEQYF. CDR3 nucleotide sequence: TGTGCCAGCAGTTTACCCGGGTTCAACGAGCAGTACTTC.

V and J are TRBV5-1 and TRBJ1-4; D unresolved. Trimming left V 0 bases short and J 7 bases short, with 10 bases between. The CDR3 covers 14 residues. In germline, CDR1 is SGHRS, CDR2 YFSETQ. The CDR3 region has the DNA TGCGCCAGCAGCTTGGTAGGGCGGGGTGAAAAACTGTTTTTT. The encoded protein is CASSLVGRGEKLFF.

The chain recombines TRBV6-8 with TRBJ1-2; 9 bases fit TRBD1. Germline CDR1 is MNHGY and CDR2 is SAAAGT. With 6 bases clipped from V and 1 base from J, the junction kept 6 bases outside the gene matches. This CDR3 comprises 15 residues. The CDR3 nucleotides are TGTGCCAGCAGACTGGGACAGGGTTGTAACTATGGCTACACCTTC. Its protein is CASRLGQGCNYGYTF.

The rearrangement links TRBV2 to TRBJ2-7; TRBD1 matches 7 bases. Looked up from germline, CDR1 is SNHLY and CDR2 is FYNNEI. The CDR3 runs to 14 residues. The V gene end was trimmed by 4 bases and the J gene end by 2 bases; junction bases not matched to a gene: 5. This CDR3 reads CASSAVQGAYEQYF. In DNA form, the CDR3 reads TGTGCCAGCAGTGCGGTTCAGGGGGCCTACGAGCAGTACTTC.

J is TRBJ2-3 and V is TRBV13; 9 positions agree with TRBD2. J was trimmed by 3 bases and V by 1 base; bases with no gene match: 2. The CDR3 is 15 residues long. In germline, CDR1 is PRHDT, CDR2 FYEKMQ (reference sequence). The DNA of the CDR3 is TGTGCCAGCAGCTTAGAAGCGGGGGGAACAGATACGCAGTATTTT. Amino acid sequence: CASSLEAGGTDTQYF.

The V and J genes are TRBV9 and TRBJ1-5; unclear D gene. The CDR3 is 15 amino acids. Germline assignment: CDR1 SGDLS and CDR2 YYNGEE. Trimming stripped 0 bases from V and 3 bases from J, with 10 bases between. CDR3 coding DNA: TGTGCCAGCAGCGTAGGCAGCGCACTCAATCAGCCCCAGCATTTT. It yields the protein CASSVGSALNQPQHF. The variable domain in full, with the rest retrieved from reference TRBV9 and TRBJ1-5, is DSGVTQTPKHLITATGQRVTLRCSPRSGDLSVYWYQQSLDQGLQFLIQYYNGEERAKGNILERFSAQQFPDLHSELNLSSLELGDSALYFCASSVGSALNQPQHFGDGTRLSIL.

This clone has only a few counts. CDR3 nucleotide sequence: TGCGCCAGCAGAGCTGCGGGCCGACAAGAGACCCAGTACTTC. Its translation: CASRAAGRQETQYF. The chain is built from TRBV4-1 and TRBJ2-5, with a possible D match to TRBD2 (5 bases). Looked up from germline, CDR1 is MGHRA and CDR2 is YSYEKL. The CDR3 consists of 14 residues. The V gene lost 6 bases and the J gene lost 2 bases, with 13 bases spanning the gap.

V usage is TRBV5-1 and J usage is TRBJ1-1; the D gene is possibly TRBD1 (5 bases). From germline, CDR1 is SGHRS and CDR2 YFSETQ. Trimming took 3 bases from V and 5 from J, leaving 14 bases between them. The CDR3 is made up of 14 amino acids. The chain's CDR3 is CASSSTSGRTEAFF. The CDR3 DNA follows: TGCGCCAGCAGCTCTACCTCAGGGAGGACTGAAGCTTTCTTT.

J is TRBJ2-5 and V is TRBV4-2, with TRBD2 matching 7 bases. Germline assignment: CDR1 LGHNA and CDR2 YNFKEQ. Unmatched junction bases numbered 7, after V lost 1 base and J lost 5 bases. The CDR3 loop spans 15 amino acids. In DNA form, the CDR3 reads TGTGCCAGCAGCCAAGCCAGCGGGAAGCCTGAGACCCAGTACTTC. The encoded protein is CASSQASGKPETQYF.